One and the same sample provided the 25 T cell receptor beta chains below, sequenced in a study of Graves' ophthalmopathy and Graves' hyperthyroidism. TCR beta CDR3 amplification used RNA transcripts. RT-PCR was first run with HTBI primers, then multiplex PCR in a second round. TCRdb independently ran MiXCR on the multiplex PCR reads; one entry per CDR3 protein. Of 620,000 or so distinct CDR3 sequences listed, 20% to 25% are singletons. What was sequenced was peripheral blood. These receptors were collected from a woman aged 18-30 years with stable Graves' hyperthyroidism. Some clones in this sample may be carry-over from other donors' samples.

The chain recombines TRBV6-1 with TRBJ1-6, with a weak D call TRBD1 (5 bases). Trimming pared 6 bases from V and 10 bases from J, leaving 16 bases between. CDR1 MNHNS and CDR2 SASEGT come from the germline V gene. CDR3 length equals 14 residues. The CDR3 loop is CASSRGQVSSPLHF. The CDR3 nucleotides read TGTGCCAGCAGCCGAGGACAAGTCAGCTCACCCCTCCACTTT.

In its sample, this clonotype was seen many times. This chain joins TRBV20-1 and TRBJ2-7, with 8 bases that match TRBD2. This CDR3 has 14 amino acids. V was clipped by 0 bases and J by 2 bases; unmatched bases: 3. CDR1 and CDR2 (germline): DFQATT, SNEGSKA (reference sequence). Here the CDR3 DNA reads TGCAGTGCTAGAGATCGAGCGGGGGCCTACGAGCAGTACTTC. It is translated as CSARDRAGAYEQYF.

This clonotype was seen at least ten times. V and J are TRBV19 and TRBJ1-5; maybe TRBD1 (6 bases). Trimming cost V 4 bases and J 1 base, with 8 bases left between them. CDR3 length: 14 amino acids. Germline V gene data show CDR1 as LNHDA and CDR2 as SQIVND (reference sequence). As DNA, the CDR3 is TGTGCCAGTAGTAATACAGGGAGCAATCAGCCCCAGCATTTT. Translation gives CASSNTGSNQPQHF.

The rearrangement links TRBV19 to TRBJ1-5, with a possible D match to TRBD1 (6 bases). The length of the CDR3 is 12 residues. V gave up 7 bases and J gave up 6 bases, with 10 bases separating them. The germline V gene has CDR1 LNHDA and CDR2 SQIVND (reference sequence). The CDR3 DNA sequence: TGTGCCAGTAATAAACAGGGTCAGCCCCAGCATTTT. The encoded protein is CASNKQGQPQHF.

This clonotype was seen many times. V usage is TRBV29-1 and J usage is TRBJ2-5, with 9 nucleotides matching TRBD2. V lost 4 bases to trimming and J lost 5 bases; unmatched junction nucleotides: 8. The CDR3 runs 14 residues. CDR1 and CDR2 from the germline V gene are SQVTM and ANQGSEA. The CDR3 region has the DNA TGCAGCGTTGTGGCGAGCGGGAGGCGGGAGACCCAGTACTTC. This translates into CSVVASGRRETQYF.

At least ten counts were recorded for this clonotype. The chain links TRBV6-5 to TRBJ2-2; D may be TRBD1 (6 bases). This CDR3 is built from 15 residues. With 4 bases removed from V and 3 bases from J, the gap between germline ends came to 12 bases. The V gene's germline CDR1 is MNHEY and CDR2 SVGAGI. The CDR3 region has the DNA TGTGCCAGCAGTTCTACAGGGTGGGACACCGGGGAGCTGTTTTTT. Translation gives CASSSTGWDTGELFF.

This chain joins TRBV6-5 and TRBJ2-7; 8 bases agree with TRBD2. The CDR3 is 16 amino acids. Germline lookup yields CDR1 MNHEY and CDR2 SVGAGI. Germline trimming cut 0 bases from V and 0 bases from J; bases unmatched to any gene: 4. The CDR3 sequence is CASSYSESGSSYEQYF. The CDR3 DNA sequence: TGTGCCAGCAGTTACTCGGAAAGCGGGAGCTCCTACGAGCAGTACTTC.

The V and J genes are TRBV28 and TRBJ2-7; possibly TRBD1 for D (6 bases). This CDR3 spans 14 amino acids. Germline assignment: CDR1 MDHEN and CDR2 SYDVKM. V shed 5 bases and J shed 2 bases, with 13 bases lying between them. CDR3 protein: CASSLVTGTYEQYF. The CDR3, as DNA: TGTGCCAGCAGTCTCGTCACAGGGACCTACGAGCAGTACTTC.

On this clonotype itself: Since a much larger clone is just one base distant, this may be a read error. The CDR3 does not close with the conserved phenylalanine or tryptophan, likely indicating a read error. The CDR3, as DNA: TGTGCCAGCAGTTTAGACAAAACCGGCGGCAATCAGCCCCAGCATATT. Amino acids: CASSLDKTGGNQPQHI. The chain joins TRBV12-3 or TRBV12-4 to TRBJ1-5, with unresolved D. The CDR3 is made up of 16 amino acids. V lost 1 base to trimming and J lost 2 bases, with 12 bases between them.

This clonotype has just a few counts. The chain is built from TRBV11-2 and TRBJ1-1; D remains ambiguous. The CDR3 has 15 residues. Trimming left V 0 bases short and J 0 bases short, with 8 bases between. From germline, CDR1 is SGHAT and CDR2 FQNNGV. In DNA, the CDR3 is TGTGCCAGCAGCTTAGACAGGCTCCTGAACACTGAAGCTTTCTTT. Translating gives CASSLDRLLNTEAFF.

This clonotype was detected many times. This rearrangement joins TRBV24-1 to TRBJ1-5, with 10 bases matching TRBD1. Germline trimming cut 4 bases from V and 4 bases from J; bases unmatched to any gene: 9. CDR3 length equals 17 residues. From germline, CDR1 is KGHDR and CDR2 SFDVKD. The CDR3 DNA reads TGTGCCACCAGTGACCGATCCGGGACAGGGGAGAATCAGCCCCAGCATTTT. Amino acids: CATSDRSGTGENQPQHF.

This clonotype was observed at least ten times. The chain carries TRBV20-1 and TRBJ2-7; D might be TRBD1 (5 bases). Trimming removed 2 bases at V and 2 bases at J, with 7 bases between. CDR3 length: 12 residues. The germline V gene encodes CDR1 DFQATT and CDR2 SNEGSKA (reference sequence). Here the CDR3 reads CSARWGPYEQYF. DNA of the CDR3: TGCAGTGCTAGATGGGGCCCCTACGAGCAGTACTTC.

This clonotype was detected many times. The chain uses TRBV5-5 and TRBJ1-3, with a weak D call TRBD1 (5 bases). This CDR3 region has 14 residues. The germline gives CDR1 SGHKS, CDR2 YYEKEE (reference sequence). V lost 3 bases to trimming and J lost 2 bases, with 9 bases between them. In DNA, the CDR3 is TGTGCCAGCAGCTATCAGGGAGCTGGAAACACCATATATTTT. Its protein product is CASSYQGAGNTIYF.

This clonotype was seen ten or more times. The chain carries TRBV11-2 and TRBJ1-1, with 7 bases aligning to TRBD1. This CDR3 is 14 amino acids long. In germline, CDR1 is SGHAT, CDR2 FQNNGV. V shed 3 bases and J 0 bases; nucleotides not matched to a gene: 1. The CDR3 DNA sequence: TGTGCCAGCAGCTTCGACAGGGTGAACACTGAAGCTTTCTTT. Its translation: CASSFDRVNTEAFF.

The CDR3 region is CASSQDLRGDSYEQYF. The CDR3 DNA is TGTGCCAGCAGCCAAGACTTACGGGGAGATTCCTACGAGCAGTACTTC. The gene calls are TRBV4-2 and TRBJ2-7; maybe TRBD2 (5 bases). Trimming removed 0 bases from V and 1 base from J, with 13 bases in between. CDR3 length: 16 residues. Germline assignment: CDR1 LGHNA and CDR2 YNFKEQ.

This clonotype occurred many times. The rearrangement joins TRBV30 to TRBJ1-2; D is unclear. There are 14 residues in the CDR3. The V gene's germline CDR1 is GTSNPN and CDR2 SVGIG (reference sequence). V was clipped by 1 base and J by 8 bases, with 17 bases between them. CDR3 sequence: CAWSGEAAWEGYTF. The CDR3 region has the DNA TGTGCCTGGAGTGGGGAGGCAGCCTGGGAAGGCTACACCTTC.

J is TRBJ1-2 and V is TRBV12-3 or TRBV12-4; 9 nucleotides align to TRBD1. V shed 7 bases and J 7 bases; nucleotides not matched to a gene: 7. The CDR3 is 13 amino acids. CDR3 coding DNA: TGTGCCAGCAATTGGGGACAGGGAGGTGGCTACACCTTC. Amino acid sequence: CASNWGQGGGYTF.

The J gene is TRBJ1-1, the V gene TRBV20-1, with D maybe TRBD1 (6 bases). The CDR3 extends over 12 amino acids. Germline lookup yields CDR1 DFQATT and CDR2 SNEGSKA (reference sequence). V lost 4 bases and J lost 2, with 8 bases in between. The CDR3 DNA follows: TGCAGTGCTAAACAGGGAAACACTGAAGCTTTCTTT. Protein: CSAKQGNTEAFF.

The V and J genes are TRBV4-1 and TRBJ1-5; D call uncertain. From germline, CDR1 is MGHRA and CDR2 YSYEKL. V was shortened by 4 bases and J by 1 base, with 11 bases between the two germline ends. This CDR3 has 15 residues. Here the CDR3 DNA reads TGCGCCAGCAGCCGGCGTGGGGAAAGCAATCAGCCCCAGCATTTT. It yields the protein CASSRRGESNQPQHF.

This clonotype was recorded many times. The rearrangement uses TRBV3-1 and TRBJ1-1, with D hard to call. The germline V gene encodes CDR1 LGHDT and CDR2 YNNKEL (reference sequence). The ends were cut back, 0 bases at V and 10 bases at J, with 15 bases in the middle. CDR3 length: 14 amino acids. CDR3 sequence reads: CASSQEYGTVGAFF. The CDR3 DNA follows: TGTGCCAGCAGCCAAGAATACGGTACGGTAGGAGCTTTCTTT.

The V gene is TRBV19, the J gene TRBJ1-5; D unresolved. V shed 2 bases and J shed 11 bases, with 19 bases lying between them. Germline V gene lookup returns CDR1 LNHDA and CDR2 SQIVND (reference sequence). The CDR3 has 15 residues. The chain's CDR3 is CASSIPEDGRVAQHF. The CDR3 DNA reads as TGTGCCAGTAGTATACCCGAGGATGGTCGGGTGGCCCAGCATTTT. The complete variable domain, with remaining parts taken from reference TRBV19 and TRBJ1-5, reads DGGITQSPKYLFRKEGQNVTLSCEQNLNHDAMYWYRQDPGQGLRLIYYSQIVNDFQKGDIAEGYSVSREKKESFPLTVTSAQKNPTAFYLCASSIPEDGRVAQHFGDGTRLSIL.

This clonotype was recorded only once. Because the CDR3 is missing its conserved closing phenylalanine or tryptophan, this is likely a read error. The rearrangement uses TRBV11-2 and TRBJ1-3; D is undetermined. Germline V lookup: CDR1 SGHAT, CDR2 FQNNGV. V shed 5 bases and J shed 3 bases, with 8 bases lying between them. CDR3 length: 13 amino acids. CDR3 DNA: TGTGCCAGCAGCCCTACTCTTGGAAACACCATATATGTT. This gives the protein CASSPTLGNTIYV.

At least ten counts were recorded for this clonotype. The chain recombines TRBV4-1 with TRBJ1-1; tentative D call: TRBD1 (6 bases). This CDR3 has 14 residues. V gave up 2 bases and J gave up 8 bases, with 15 bases separating them. From germline, CDR1 is MGHRA and CDR2 YSYEKL. CDR3: CASSQPTGNREAFF. As DNA, the CDR3 is TGCGCCAGCAGCCAACCAACAGGGAACAGGGAAGCTTTCTTT.

This clonotype was picked up many times. V is TRBV12-3 or TRBV12-4 and J is TRBJ1-2; D remains ambiguous. This CDR3 has 13 residues. V lost 3 bases and J lost 6, with 11 bases in between. The chain's CDR3 is CASSLGQANGYTF. In DNA form, the CDR3 reads TGTGCCAGCAGTTTGGGTCAGGCCAATGGCTACACCTTC.

This clonotype was observed many times. The chain uses TRBV9 and TRBJ2-7; D may be TRBD2 (6 bases). V lost 0 bases to trimming and J lost 2 bases, with 12 bases between them. CDR1 SGDLS and CDR2 YYNGEE come from the germline V gene. This CDR3 has 15 residues. The CDR3 coding sequence is TGTGCCAGCAGCGTAGACGCGGGAACCACCTACGAGCAGTACTTC. Its translation: CASSVDAGTTYEQYF.